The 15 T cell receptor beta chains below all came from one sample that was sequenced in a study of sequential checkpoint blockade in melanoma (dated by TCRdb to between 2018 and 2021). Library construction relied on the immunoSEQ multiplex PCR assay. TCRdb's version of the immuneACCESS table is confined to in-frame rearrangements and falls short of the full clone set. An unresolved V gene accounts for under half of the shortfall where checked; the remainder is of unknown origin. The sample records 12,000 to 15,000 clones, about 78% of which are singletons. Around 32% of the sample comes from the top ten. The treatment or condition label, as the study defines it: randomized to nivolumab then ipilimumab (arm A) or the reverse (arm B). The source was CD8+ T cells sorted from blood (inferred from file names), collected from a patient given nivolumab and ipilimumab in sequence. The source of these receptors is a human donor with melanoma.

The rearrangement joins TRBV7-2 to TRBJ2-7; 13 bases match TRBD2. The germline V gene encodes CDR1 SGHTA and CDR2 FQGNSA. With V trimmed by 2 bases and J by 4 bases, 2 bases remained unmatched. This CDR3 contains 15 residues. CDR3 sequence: CASSLPGLAGYEQYF. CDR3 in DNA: TGTGCCAGCAGCTTACCGGGACTAGCGGGATACGAGCAGTACTTC.

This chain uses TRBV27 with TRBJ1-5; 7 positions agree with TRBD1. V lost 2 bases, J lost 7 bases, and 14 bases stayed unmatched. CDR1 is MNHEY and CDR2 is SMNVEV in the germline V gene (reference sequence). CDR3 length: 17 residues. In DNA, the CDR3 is TGTGCCAGCAGTTTAAGGGGCCAAGACAGGGCGGGCCAGCCCCAGCATTTT. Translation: CASSLRGQDRAGQPQHF.

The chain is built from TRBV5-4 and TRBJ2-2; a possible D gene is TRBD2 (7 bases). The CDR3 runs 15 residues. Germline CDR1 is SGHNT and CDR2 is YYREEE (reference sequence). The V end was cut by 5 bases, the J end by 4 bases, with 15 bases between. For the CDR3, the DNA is TGTGCCAGCAGTTTCATGGGGGGGCCCACCGGGGAGCTGTTTTTT. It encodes CASSFMGGPTGELFF.

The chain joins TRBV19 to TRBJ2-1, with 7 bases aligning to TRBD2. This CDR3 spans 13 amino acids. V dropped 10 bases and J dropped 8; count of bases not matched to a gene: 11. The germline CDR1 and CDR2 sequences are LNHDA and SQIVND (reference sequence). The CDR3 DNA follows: TGTGCCACCAGGGACTACCCTGTGGATGAGCAGTTCTTC. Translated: CATRDYPVDEQFF.

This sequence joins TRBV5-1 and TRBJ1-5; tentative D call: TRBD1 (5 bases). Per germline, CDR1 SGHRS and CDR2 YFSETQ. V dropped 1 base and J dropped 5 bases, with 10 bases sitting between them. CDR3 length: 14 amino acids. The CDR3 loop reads CASSLWGGDQPQHF. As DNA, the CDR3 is TGCGCCAGCAGCTTGTGGGGGGGGGATCAGCCCCAGCATTTT.

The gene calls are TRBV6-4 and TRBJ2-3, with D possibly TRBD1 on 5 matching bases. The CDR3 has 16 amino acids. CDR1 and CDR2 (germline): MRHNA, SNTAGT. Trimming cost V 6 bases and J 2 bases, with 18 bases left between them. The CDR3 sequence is CASSPTVEYYTDTQYF. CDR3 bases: TGTGCCAGCAGCCCGACAGTCGAATATTACACAGATACGCAGTATTTT.

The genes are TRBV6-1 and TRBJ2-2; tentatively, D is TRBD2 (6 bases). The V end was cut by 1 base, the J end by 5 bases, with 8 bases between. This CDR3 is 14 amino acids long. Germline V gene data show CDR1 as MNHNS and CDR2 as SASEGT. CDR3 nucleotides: TGTGCCAGCAGTGAAGTTGGGGGGACCGGGGAGCTGTTTTTT. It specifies CASSEVGGTGELFF.

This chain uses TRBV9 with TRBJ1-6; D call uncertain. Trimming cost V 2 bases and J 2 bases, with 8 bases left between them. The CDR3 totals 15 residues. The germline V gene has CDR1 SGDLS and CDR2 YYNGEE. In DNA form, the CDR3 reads TGTGCCAGCAGCGTGGGAGAAGCCTATAATTCACCCCTCCACTTT. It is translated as CASSVGEAYNSPLHF.

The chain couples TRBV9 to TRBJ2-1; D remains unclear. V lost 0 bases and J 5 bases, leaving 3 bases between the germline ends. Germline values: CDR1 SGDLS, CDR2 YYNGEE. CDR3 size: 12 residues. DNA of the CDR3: TGTGCCAGCAGCGTAGGCGACAATGAGCAGTTCTTC. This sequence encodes CASSVGDNEQFF.

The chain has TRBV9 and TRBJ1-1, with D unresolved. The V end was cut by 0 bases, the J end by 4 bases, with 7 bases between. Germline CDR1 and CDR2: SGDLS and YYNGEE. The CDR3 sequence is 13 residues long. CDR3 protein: CASSVGDFTEAFF. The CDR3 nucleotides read TGTGCCAGCAGCGTAGGAGACTTCACTGAAGCTTTCTTT.

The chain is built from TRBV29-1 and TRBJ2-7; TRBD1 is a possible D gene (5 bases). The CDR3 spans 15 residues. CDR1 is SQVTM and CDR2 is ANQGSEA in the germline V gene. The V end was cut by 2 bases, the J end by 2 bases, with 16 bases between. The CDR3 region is CSVEPLAGRTYEQYF. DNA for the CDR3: TGCAGCGTTGAACCGTTAGCAGGGCGGACCTACGAGCAGTACTTC.

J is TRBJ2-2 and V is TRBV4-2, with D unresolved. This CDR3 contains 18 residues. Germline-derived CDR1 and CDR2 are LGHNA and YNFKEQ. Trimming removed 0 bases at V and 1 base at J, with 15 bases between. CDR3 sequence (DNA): TGTGCCAGCAGCCAAGATTGGGTGGTCCGAGGGAACACCGGGGAGCTGTTTTTT. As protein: CASSQDWVVRGNTGELFF.

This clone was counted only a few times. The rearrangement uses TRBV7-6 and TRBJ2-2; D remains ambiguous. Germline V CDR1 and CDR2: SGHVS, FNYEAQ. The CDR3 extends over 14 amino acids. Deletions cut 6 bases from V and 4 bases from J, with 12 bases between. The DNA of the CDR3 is TGTGCCAGCAGAACCAGAGCGAGCACCGGGGAGCTGTTTTTT. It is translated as CASRTRASTGELFF.

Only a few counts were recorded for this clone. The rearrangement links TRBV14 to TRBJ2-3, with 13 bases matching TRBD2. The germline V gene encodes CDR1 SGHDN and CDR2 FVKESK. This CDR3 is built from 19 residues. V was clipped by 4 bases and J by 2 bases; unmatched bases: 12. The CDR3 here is CASSPGLAGLGSVTDTQYF. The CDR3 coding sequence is TGTGCCAGCAGCCCGGGACTAGCGGGATTGGGATCGGTCACAGATACGCAGTATTTT.

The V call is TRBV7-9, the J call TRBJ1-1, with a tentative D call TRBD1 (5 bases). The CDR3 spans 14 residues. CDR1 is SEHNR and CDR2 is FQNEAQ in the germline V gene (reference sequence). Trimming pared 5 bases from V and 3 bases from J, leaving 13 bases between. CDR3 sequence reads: CASSPRGVYTEAFF. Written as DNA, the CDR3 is TGTGCCAGCAGCCCTCGGGGGGTATACACTGAAGCTTTCTTT. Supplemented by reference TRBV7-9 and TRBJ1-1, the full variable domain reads DTGVSQNPRHKITKRGQNVTFRCDPISEHNRLYWYRQTLGQGPEFLTYFQNEAQLEKSRLLSDRFSAERPKGSFSTLEIQRTEQGDSAMYLCASSPRGVYTEAFFGQGTRLTVV.